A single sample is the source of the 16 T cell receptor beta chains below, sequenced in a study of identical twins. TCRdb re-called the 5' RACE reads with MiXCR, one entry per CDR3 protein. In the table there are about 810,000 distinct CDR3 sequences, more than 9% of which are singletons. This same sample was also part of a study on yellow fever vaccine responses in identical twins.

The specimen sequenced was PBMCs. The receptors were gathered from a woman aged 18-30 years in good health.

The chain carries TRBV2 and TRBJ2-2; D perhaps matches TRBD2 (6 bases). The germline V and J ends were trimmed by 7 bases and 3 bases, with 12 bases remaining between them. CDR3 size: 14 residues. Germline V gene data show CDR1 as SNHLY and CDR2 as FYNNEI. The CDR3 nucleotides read TGTGCCAGCAAGTGGAGGGAGGACACCGGGGAGCTGTTTTTT. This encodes CASKWREDTGELFF.

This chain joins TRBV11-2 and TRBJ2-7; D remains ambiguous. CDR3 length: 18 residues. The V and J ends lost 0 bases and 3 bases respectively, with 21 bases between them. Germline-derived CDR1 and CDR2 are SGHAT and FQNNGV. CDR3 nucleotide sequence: TGTGCCAGCAGCTTAGATACTTGGGCAGGATTTAAAGACTACGAGCAGTACTTC. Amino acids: CASSLDTWAGFKDYEQYF.

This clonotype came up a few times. This CDR3 is CASSLTGGPEAFF. The CDR3 DNA is TGTGCCAGCAGCCTCACCGGAGGGCCTGAAGCTTTCTTT. The gene calls are TRBV3-1 and TRBJ1-1; no clear D gene. Trimming shortened V by 4 bases and J by 6 bases, and 12 bases separated the two germline ends. There are 13 residues in the CDR3. Germline V gene lookup returns CDR1 LGHDT and CDR2 YNNKEL (reference sequence).

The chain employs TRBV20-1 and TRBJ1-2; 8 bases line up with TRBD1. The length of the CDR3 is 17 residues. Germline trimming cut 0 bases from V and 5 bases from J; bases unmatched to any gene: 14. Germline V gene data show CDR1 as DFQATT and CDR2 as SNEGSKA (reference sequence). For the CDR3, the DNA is TGCAGTGCTAGAGATTATGACAGGGGCTCGGGGATTTATGGCTACACCTTC. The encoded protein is CSARDYDRGSGIYGYTF.

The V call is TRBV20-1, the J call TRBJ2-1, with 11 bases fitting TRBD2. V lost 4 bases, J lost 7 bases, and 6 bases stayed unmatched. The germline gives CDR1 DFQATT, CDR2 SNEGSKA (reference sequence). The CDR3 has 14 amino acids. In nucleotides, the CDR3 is TGCAGTGCTACTCTAGCGGGAGGTGGGAATGAGCAGTTCTTC. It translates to CSATLAGGGNEQFF.

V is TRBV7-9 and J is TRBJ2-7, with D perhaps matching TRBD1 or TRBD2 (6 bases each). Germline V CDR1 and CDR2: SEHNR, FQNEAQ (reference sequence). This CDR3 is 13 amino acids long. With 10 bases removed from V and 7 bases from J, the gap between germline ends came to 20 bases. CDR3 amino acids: CATLRGEGREQYF. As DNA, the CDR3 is TGTGCCACCCTGAGGGGGGAAGGGAGAGAGCAGTACTTC.

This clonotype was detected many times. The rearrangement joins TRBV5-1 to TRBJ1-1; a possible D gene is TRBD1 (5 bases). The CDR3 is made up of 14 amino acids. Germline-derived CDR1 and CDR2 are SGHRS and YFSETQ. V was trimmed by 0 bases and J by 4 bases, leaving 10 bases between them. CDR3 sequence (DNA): TGCGCCAGCAGCTTGGTTCCGGGACTCACTGAAGCTTTCTTT. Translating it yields CASSLVPGLTEAFF.

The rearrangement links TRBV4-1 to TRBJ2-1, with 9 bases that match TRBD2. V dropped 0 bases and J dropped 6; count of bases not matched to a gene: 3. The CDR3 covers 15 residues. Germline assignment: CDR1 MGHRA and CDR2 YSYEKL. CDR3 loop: CASSQDSGSSNEQFF. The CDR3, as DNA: TGCGCCAGCAGCCAAGATAGCGGGAGTAGCAATGAGCAGTTCTTC.

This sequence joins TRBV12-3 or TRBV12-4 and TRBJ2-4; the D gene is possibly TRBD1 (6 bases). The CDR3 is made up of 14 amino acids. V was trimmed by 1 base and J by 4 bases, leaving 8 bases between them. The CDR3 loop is CASSLDGQKNIQYF. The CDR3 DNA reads TGTGCCAGCAGTTTAGACGGACAGAAAAACATTCAGTACTTC.

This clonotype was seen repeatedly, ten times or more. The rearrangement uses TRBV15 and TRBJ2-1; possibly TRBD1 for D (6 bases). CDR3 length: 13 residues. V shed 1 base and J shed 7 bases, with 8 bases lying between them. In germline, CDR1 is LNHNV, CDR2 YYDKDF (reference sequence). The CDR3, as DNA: TGTGCCACCAGCAGAGCGGACAGAAATGAGCAGTTCTTC. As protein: CATSRADRNEQFF.

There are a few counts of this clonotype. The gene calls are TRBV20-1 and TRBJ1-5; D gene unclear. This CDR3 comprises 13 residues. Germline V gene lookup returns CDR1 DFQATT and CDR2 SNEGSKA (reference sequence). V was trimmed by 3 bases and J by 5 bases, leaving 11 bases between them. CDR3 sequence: CSARSEWDQPQHF. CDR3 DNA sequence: TGCAGTGCTAGGTCCGAATGGGATCAGCCCCAGCATTTT.

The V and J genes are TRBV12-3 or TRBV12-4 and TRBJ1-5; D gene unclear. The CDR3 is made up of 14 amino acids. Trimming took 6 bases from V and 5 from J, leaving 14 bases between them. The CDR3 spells CASSYQGIYQPQHF. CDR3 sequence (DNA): TGTGCCAGCAGCTACCAAGGCATATATCAGCCCCAGCATTTT.

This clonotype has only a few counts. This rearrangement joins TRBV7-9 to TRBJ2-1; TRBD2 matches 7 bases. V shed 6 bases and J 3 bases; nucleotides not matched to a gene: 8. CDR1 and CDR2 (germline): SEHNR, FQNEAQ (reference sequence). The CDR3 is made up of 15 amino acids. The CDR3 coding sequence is TGTGCCAGCAGGGGGGGAGGGGCAGGCTACAATGAGCAGTTCTTC. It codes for CASRGGGAGYNEQFF.

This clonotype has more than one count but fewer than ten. The CDR3 sequence is CASSSGQGGGQPQHF. Written as DNA, the CDR3 is TGCGCCAGCAGTTCCGGACAGGGAGGAGGTCAGCCCCAGCATTTT. The chain combines TRBV5-1 with TRBJ1-5, with 8 bases that match TRBD1. V gave up 5 bases and J gave up 6 bases; unmatched junction bases: 10. The CDR3 covers 15 residues. CDR1 and CDR2 (germline): SGHRS, YFSETQ.

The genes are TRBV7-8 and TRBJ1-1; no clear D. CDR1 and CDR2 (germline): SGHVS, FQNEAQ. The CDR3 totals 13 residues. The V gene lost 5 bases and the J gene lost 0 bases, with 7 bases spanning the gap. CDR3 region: CASSPFVNTEAFF. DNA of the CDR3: TGTGCCAGCAGCCCGTTCGTGAACACTGAAGCTTTCTTT.

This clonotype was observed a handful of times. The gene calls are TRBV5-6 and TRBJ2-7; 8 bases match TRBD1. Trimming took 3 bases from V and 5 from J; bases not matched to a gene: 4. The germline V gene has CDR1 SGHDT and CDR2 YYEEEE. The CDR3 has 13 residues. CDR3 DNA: TGTGCCAGCAGCTGGACAGGGTTACACGAGCAGTACGTC. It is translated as CASSWTGLHEQYV.